This T cell receptor beta chain is drawn from a study of blood T cell repertoires in COVID-19. Background on the study: The samples span acute and convalescent COVID-19 from the United States, Italy and Spain. T cells, B-cell-depleted T cells, or PBMCs supplied cDNA or gDNA.

This clone came up once. J lost 6 bases, V lost 0 bases, and 2 bases had no gene match. This CDR3 region has 15 residues. Per germline, CDR1 MGHRA and CDR2 YSYEKL. The assay was immunoSEQ multiplex PCR, and TCRdb's table has in-frame clones only and misses some. The sample has just over 300,000 clones, roughly 86% seen once. This clonotype was sampled from a woman in her thirties with COVID-19, enrolled during active disease. This chain links TRBV4-1 with TRBJ2-2, with 9 bases lining up with TRBD1. Sequencing was done on a sample of peripheral blood. CDR3 in amino acids: CASSQEGTGSGELFF. The CDR3 nucleotides are TGCGCCAGCAGCCAAGAAGGGACAGGGTCCGGGGAGCTGTTTTTT.